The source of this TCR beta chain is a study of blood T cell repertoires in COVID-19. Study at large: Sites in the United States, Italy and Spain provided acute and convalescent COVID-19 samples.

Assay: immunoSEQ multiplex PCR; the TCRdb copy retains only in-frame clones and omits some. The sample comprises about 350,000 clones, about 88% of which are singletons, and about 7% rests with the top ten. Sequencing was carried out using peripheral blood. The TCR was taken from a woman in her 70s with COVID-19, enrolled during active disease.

DNA for the CDR3: TGTGCCAGCAGGGTAGGGGACTCCTGTTACTTC. Its protein is CASRVGDSCYF. This chain joins TRBV7-2 and TRBJ2-5, with a tentative D call TRBD2 (6 bases). The germline V gene encodes CDR1 SGHTA and CDR2 FQGNSA. V was shortened by 6 bases and J by 14 bases, with 16 bases between the two germline ends. The CDR3 sequence is 11 residues long.